This TCR beta chain comes out of a study of CD8+ T cells in alopecia areata. Findings of the study overall: Across lesional scalp, and particularly alopecia totalis/universalis, clonality surpassed that of normal scalp.

Turning to this clone: Antigen specificity is unknown.

The CDR3 is made up of 11 amino acids. Germline-derived CDR1 and CDR2 are SGDLS and YYNGEE. Trimming took off 3 bases at V and 10 bases at J, with 10 bases between the two ends. As the sequencing template, cDNA was produced by extracting RNA and reverse transcribing it. The protocol was immunoSEQ multiplex PCR, while the TCRdb copy is restricted to in-frame clones and leaves out a portion. The sample includes more than 200,000 clones, roughly two thirds of them seen just once. The chain employs TRBV9 and TRBJ1-2, with unresolved D. The sample in question was CD4+ T cells sorted from blood, obtained at week 0. The TCR comes from a human donor with alopecia areata. CDR3 sequence reads: CASSDSGYYTF. CDR3 bases: TGTGCCAGCAGCGACTCGGGGTACTACACCTTC.